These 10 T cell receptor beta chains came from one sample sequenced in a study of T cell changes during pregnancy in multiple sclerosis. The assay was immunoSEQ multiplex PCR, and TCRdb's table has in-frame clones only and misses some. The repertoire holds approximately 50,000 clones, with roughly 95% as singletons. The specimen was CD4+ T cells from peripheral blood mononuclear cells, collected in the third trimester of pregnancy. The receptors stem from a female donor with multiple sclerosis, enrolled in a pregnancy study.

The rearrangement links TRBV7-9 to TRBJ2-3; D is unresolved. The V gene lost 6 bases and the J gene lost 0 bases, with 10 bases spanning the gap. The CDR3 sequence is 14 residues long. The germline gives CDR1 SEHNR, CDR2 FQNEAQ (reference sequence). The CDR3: CASSVGMSTDTQYF. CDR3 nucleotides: TGTGCCAGCAGTGTGGGCATGAGCACAGATACGCAGTATTTT. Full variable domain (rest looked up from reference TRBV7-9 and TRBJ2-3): DTGVSQNPRHKITKRGQNVTFRCDPISEHNRLYWYRQTLGQGPEFLTYFQNEAQLEKSRLLSDRFSAERPKGSFSTLEIQRTEQGDSAMYLCASSVGMSTDTQYFGPGTRLTVL.

CDR3 DNA sequence: TGTGCCAGCAGCATCGGACAGGGATCCTACAATGAGCAGTTCTTC. It yields the protein CASSIGQGSYNEQFF. The chain combines TRBV5-4 with TRBJ2-1, with 8 bases matching TRBD1. CDR1 is SGHNT and CDR2 is YYREEE in the germline V gene (reference sequence). V dropped 4 bases and J dropped 1; count of bases not matched to a gene: 4. This CDR3 comprises 15 residues. Using reference TRBV5-4 and TRBJ2-1 for the parts outside the CDR3, the full variable domain is ETGVTQSPTHLIKTRGQQVTLRCSSQSGHNTVSWYQQALGQGPQFIFQYYREEENGRGNFPPRFSGLQFPNYSSELNVNALELDDSALYLCASSIGQGSYNEQFFGPGTRLTVL.

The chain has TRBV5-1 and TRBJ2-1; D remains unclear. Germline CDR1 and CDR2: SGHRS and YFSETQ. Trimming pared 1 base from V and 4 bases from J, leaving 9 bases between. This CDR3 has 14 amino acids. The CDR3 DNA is TGCGCCAGCAGCTTGCCGAGAGGTTACAATGAGCAGTTCTTC. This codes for CASSLPRGYNEQFF. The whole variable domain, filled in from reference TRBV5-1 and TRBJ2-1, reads KAGVTQTPRYLIKTRGQQVTLSCSPISGHRSVSWYQQTPGQGLQFLFEYFSETQRNKGNFPGRFSGRQFSNSRSEMNVSTLELGDSALYLCASSLPRGYNEQFFGPGTRLTVL.

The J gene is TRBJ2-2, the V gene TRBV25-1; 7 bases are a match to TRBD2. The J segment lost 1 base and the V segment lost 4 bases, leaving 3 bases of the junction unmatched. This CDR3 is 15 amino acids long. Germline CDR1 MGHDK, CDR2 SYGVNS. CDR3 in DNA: TGTGCCAGCAGTGGTTGGGGGGGGAACACCGGGGAGCTGTTTTTT. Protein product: CASSGWGGNTGELFF.

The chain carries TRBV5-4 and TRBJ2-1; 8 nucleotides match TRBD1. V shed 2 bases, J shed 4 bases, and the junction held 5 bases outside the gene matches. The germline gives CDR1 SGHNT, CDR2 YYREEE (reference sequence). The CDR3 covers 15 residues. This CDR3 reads CASSLSGQGYNEQFF. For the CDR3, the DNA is TGTGCCAGCAGCTTATCTGGACAGGGATACAATGAGCAGTTCTTC.

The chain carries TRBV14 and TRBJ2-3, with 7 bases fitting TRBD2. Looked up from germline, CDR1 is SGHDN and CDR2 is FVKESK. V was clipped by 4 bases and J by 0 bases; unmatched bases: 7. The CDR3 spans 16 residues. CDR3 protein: CASSLISGSSTDTQYF. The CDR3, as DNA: TGTGCCAGCAGCCTCATTAGCGGGTCGAGCACAGATACGCAGTATTTT.

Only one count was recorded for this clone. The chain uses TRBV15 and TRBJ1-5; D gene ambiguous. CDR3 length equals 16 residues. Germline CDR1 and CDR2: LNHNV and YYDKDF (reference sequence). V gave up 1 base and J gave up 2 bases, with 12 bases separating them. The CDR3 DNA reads TGTGCCACCAGCAGAGCCCACCGTCGGGGCAATCAGCCCCAGCATTTT. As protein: CATSRAHRRGNQPQHF.

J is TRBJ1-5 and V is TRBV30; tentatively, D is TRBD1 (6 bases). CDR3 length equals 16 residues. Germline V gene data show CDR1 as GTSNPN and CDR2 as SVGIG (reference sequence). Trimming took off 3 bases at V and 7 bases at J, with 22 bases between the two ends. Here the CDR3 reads CAWSTLGPGGQQPQHF. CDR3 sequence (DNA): TGTGCCTGGAGCACCCTGGGCCCTGGGGGACAACAGCCCCAGCATTTT. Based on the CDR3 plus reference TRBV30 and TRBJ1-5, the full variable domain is SQTIHQWPATLVQPVGSPLSLECTVEGTSNPNLYWYRQAAGRGLQLLFYSVGIGQISSEVPQNLSASRPQDRQFILSSKKLLLSDSGFYLCAWSTLGPGGQQPQHFGDGTRLSIL.

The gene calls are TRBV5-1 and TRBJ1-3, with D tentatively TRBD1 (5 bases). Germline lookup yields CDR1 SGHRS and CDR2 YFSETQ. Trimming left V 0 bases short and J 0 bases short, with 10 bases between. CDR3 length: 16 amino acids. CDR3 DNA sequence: TGCGCCAGCAGCTTGGCTACAGGCTACTCTGGAAACACCATATATTTT. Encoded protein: CASSLATGYSGNTIYF.

The CDR3 region has the DNA TGTGCCAGCAGCTTACGGCACAGCATTCAATTCAATGAGCAGTTCTTC. Its protein product is CASSLRHSIQFNEQFF. The chain carries TRBV13 and TRBJ2-1; D is unresolved. Deletions cut 2 bases from V and 6 bases from J, with 17 bases between. Germline V gene sequence: CDR1 PRHDT, CDR2 FYEKMQ (reference sequence). This CDR3 is built from 16 residues.